Below are 3 T cell receptor beta chains sequenced from a single sample in a study of blood T cell repertoires in COVID-19. Produced via immunoSEQ multiplex PCR; TCRdb's table is partial and in-frame only. The sample contains some 110,000 clones, roughly 90% of which appear only once. The sample was peripheral blood. These receptors were collected from a man aged 65 to 85 who had recovered from COVID-19.

The chain is built from TRBV15 and TRBJ1-2, with 8 bases matching TRBD1. V lost 3 bases and J lost 6; bases outside the gene matches: 6. Germline lookup yields CDR1 LNHNV and CDR2 YYDKDF (reference sequence). The CDR3 has 14 amino acids. In nucleotides, the CDR3 is TGTGCCACCAGCAGGCGGGTGACAGGGGATGGCTACACCTTC. Protein product: CATSRRVTGDGYTF.

The V and J genes are TRBV2 and TRBJ2-1; TRBD1 matches 7 bases. Germline CDR1 and CDR2: SNHLY and FYNNEI. V was pared by 4 bases and J by 4 bases, with 7 bases of the junction left unmatched. The CDR3 is 15 amino acids. The CDR3 DNA is TGTGCCAGCAGTGCTGGGACAGCGCCTTACAATGAGCAGTTCTTC. Encoded protein: CASSAGTAPYNEQFF.

The V and J genes are TRBV18 and TRBJ2-7, with D uncertain. Trimming took 6 bases from V and 6 from J, leaving 15 bases between them. CDR3 length: 13 amino acids. Looked up from germline, CDR1 is KGHSH and CDR2 is LQKENI. The CDR3 protein is CASSPKSGGEQYF. DNA of the CDR3: TGTGCCAGCTCCCCCAAGTCCGGCGGCGAGCAGTACTTC.